This TCR beta chain is drawn from a study of human T cells and chemical hapten exposure. About the research overall: Chiefly female patients presented with alopecia areata, totalis or universalis. Study results and limitations: High-frequency TCRs, those above 1 in 1000, stayed the same after DPC sensitization. Expanded TCR counts at PT1 went up together with patch test score, a positive correlation.

This CDR3 spans 15 amino acids. Per the germline V gene, CDR1 is SGHTA and CDR2 is FQGNSA. After removal of 4 bases from V and 4 bases from J, the junction contained 9 bases not matched to a gene. With respect to this clonotype: The target antigen is unknown.

Authors' methods: A typical sample had roughly 87,000 TCRs, with about 20,000 to 700,000 overall. TCRdb reprocessed the RACE reads with MiXCR, giving one entry per CDR3 protein. The V and J calls follow TCRdb's processing rather than the paper's. Seen here are about 120,000 distinct CDR3 sequences, 9.5% to 13% observed once, and the top ten hold more than 1.3%. Specified time point: patch test 1, 2 weeks after DPC sensitization. The treatment was: therapeutic diphenylcyclopropenone sensitization with weekly scalp DPC. The chain is built from TRBV7-2 and TRBJ1-2, with TRBD1 matching over 7 bases. The sample here was whole blood, taken in connection with sensitization to the hapten diphenylcyclopropenone (DPC). This receptor was taken from a woman aged 45-65 years with alopecia areata. Some clones in this sample may be carry-over from other donors' samples. CDR3 DNA sequence: TGTGCCAGCAGCTCCCGACAGGGCGGCAGCTATGGCTACACCTTC. It yields the protein CASSSRQGGSYGYTF. The full variable domain, rest sourced from reference TRBV7-2 and TRBJ1-2, is GAGVSQSPSNKVTEKGKDVELRCDPISGHTALYWYRQSLGQGLEFLIYFQGNSAPDKSGLPSDRFSAERTGGSVSTLTIQRTQQEDSAVYLCASSSRQGGSYGYTFGSGTRLTVV.